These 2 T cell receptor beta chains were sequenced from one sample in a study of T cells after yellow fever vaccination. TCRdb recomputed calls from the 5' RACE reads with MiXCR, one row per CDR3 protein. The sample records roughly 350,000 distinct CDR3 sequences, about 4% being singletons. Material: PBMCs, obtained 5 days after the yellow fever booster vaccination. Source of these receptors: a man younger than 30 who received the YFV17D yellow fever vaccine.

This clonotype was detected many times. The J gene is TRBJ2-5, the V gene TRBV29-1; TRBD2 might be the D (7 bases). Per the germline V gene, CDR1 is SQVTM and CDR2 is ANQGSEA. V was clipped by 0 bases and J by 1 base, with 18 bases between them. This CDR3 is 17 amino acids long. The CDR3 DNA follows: TGCAGCGTTGAAGATCTCGTACCACGGGGGGCCCAAGAGACCCAGTACTTC. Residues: CSVEDLVPRGAQETQYF.

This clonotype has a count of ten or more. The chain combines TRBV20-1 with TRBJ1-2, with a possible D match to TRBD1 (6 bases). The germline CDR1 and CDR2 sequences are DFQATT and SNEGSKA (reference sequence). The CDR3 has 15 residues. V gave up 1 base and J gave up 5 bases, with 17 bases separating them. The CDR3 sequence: CSARGGYRVLYGYTF. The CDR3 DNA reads TGCAGTGCTAGAGGGGGCTACAGGGTGTTATATGGCTACACCTTC.